Listed below are T cell receptor beta chains from one sample, sequenced in a study of T cell responses to AZD1222 COVID-19 vaccine. Generated by immunoSEQ multiplex PCR, the TCRdb table keeps only in-frame clones and is missing some. The sample yields approximately 100,000 clones, 80% to 90% seen once. The sequencing used peripheral blood, collected 28 days after the second AZD1222 dose. Receptors were obtained from an adult who received the AZD1222 COVID-19 vaccine. CDR3s include the opening cysteine and the closing phenylalanine or tryptophan. The D gene is left open where the match is weak. Only some rows state a clone size, as once, few, many or a class for expanded clones.

TRBV18	.	15	.	TRBJ2-7	TGTGCCAGCTCACTGAGCGGGCCCCCTGAGGTGGAGCAGTACTTC	CASSLSGPPEVEQYF
TRBV7-6	.	16	.	TRBJ2-1	TGTGCCAGCTCGATACAGGGCTTGGGCTCCTACAATGAGCAGTTCTTC	CASSIQGLGSYNEQFF
TRBV5-5	.	14	.	TRBJ2-7	TGTGCCAGCAGCTTAGGGACTCACTCCTACGAGCAGTACTTC	CASSLGTHSYEQYF
TRBV5-4	.	13	TRBD2	TRBJ2-7	TGTGCCAGCAGCTTCACTAGCGGAGACGAGCAGTACTTC	CASSFTSGDEQYF
TRBV5-6	.	14	.	TRBJ2-1	TGTGCCAGCAGCCTAGGAAGCCGCTACAATGAGCAGTTCTTC	CASSLGSRYNEQFF
TRBV5-1	.	17	TRBD2	TRBJ2-5	TGCGCCAGCAGGTTTGGGACTAGCGGGGGGGCCCGAGAGACCCAGTACTTC	CASRFGTSGGARETQYF
TRBV4-1	few	13	.	TRBJ2-7	TGCGCCAGCAGCCGGGACCACTCCTACGAGCAGTACTTC	CASSRDHSYEQYF
TRBV25-1	.	18	TRBD1	TRBJ2-5	TGTGCCAGCAGTGAATCCGAGGACAGGGCCACAACTGAAGAGACCCAGTACTTC	CASSESEDRATTEETQYF
TRBV14	once	14	.	TRBJ2-1	TGTGCCAGCAGCCAGGAGATTGTCTACAATGAGCAGTTCTTC	CASSQEIVYNEQFF
TRBV5-6	once	16	TRBD2	TRBJ2-7	TGTGCCAGCAGCACGGGATCGGGACTACGATCCTACGAGCAGTACTTC	CASSTGSGLRSYEQYF
TRBV3-1/TRBV3-2	.	16	TRBD2	TRBJ2-7	TGTGCCAGCAGCCAAGAGACTAGCTGGGGCTCCTACGAGCAGTACTTC	CASSQETSWGSYEQYF
TRBV27	.	14	TRBD1	TRBJ1-3	TGTGCCAGCAGTTTATCACAGGGGGTGGACACCATATATTTT	CASSLSQGVDTIYF
TRBV13	.	15	TRBD2	TRBJ2-5	TGTGCCAGCAGCTTAGACCGGGGGGGCCTTGAGACCCAGTACTTC	CASSLDRGGLETQYF
TRBV4-2	.	16	TRBD2	TRBJ2-1	TGTGCCAGCAGCCAAGAGGCGGGGGGCCCCTACAATGAGCAGTTCTTC	CASSQEAGGPYNEQFF